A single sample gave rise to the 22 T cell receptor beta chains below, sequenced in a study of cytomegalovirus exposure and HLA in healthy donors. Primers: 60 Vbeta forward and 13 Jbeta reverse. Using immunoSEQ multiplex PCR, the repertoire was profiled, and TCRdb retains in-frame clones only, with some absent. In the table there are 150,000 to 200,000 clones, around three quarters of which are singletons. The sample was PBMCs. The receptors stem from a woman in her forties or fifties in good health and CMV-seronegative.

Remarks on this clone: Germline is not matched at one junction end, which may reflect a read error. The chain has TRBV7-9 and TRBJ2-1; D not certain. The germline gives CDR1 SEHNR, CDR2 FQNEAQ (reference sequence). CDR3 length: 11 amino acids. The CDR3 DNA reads TGTTCCAGCGCGTCCTACAATGAGCAGTTCTTC. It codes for CSSASYNEQFF. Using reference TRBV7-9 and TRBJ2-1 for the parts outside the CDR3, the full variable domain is DTGVSQNPRHKITKRGQNVTFRCDPISEHNRLYWYRQTLGQGPEFLTYFQNEAQLEKSRLLSDRFSAERPKGSFSTLEIQRTEQGDSAMYLCSSASYNEQFFGPGTRLTVL.

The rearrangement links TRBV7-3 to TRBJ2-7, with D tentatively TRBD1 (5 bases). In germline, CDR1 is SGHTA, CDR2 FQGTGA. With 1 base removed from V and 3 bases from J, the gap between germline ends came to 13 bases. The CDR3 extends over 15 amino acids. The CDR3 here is CASSLRGQLNYEQYF. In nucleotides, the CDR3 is TGTGCCAGCAGCTTAAGGGGCCAGCTAAACTACGAGCAGTACTTC.

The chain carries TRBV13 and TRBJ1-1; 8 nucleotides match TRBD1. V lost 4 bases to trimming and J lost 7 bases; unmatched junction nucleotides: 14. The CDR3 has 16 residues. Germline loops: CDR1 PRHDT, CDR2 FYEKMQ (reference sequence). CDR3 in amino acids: CASSYPRGRLFNEAFF. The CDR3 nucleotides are TGTGCCAGCAGCTACCCCAGGGGGCGCCTTTTTAATGAAGCTTTCTTT.

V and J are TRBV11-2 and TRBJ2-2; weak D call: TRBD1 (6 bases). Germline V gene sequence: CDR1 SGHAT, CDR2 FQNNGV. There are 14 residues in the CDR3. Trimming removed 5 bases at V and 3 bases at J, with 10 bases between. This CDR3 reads CASSHQGYTGELFF. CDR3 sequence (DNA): TGTGCCAGCAGCCACCAGGGGTACACCGGGGAGCTGTTTTTT.

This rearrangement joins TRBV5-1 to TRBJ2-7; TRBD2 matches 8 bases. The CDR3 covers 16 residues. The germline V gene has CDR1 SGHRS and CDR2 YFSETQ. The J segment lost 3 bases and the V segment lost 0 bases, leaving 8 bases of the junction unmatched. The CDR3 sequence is CASSLGGASGSYEQYF. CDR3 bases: TGCGCCAGCAGCTTGGGTGGGGCGAGCGGGAGCTACGAGCAGTACTTC.

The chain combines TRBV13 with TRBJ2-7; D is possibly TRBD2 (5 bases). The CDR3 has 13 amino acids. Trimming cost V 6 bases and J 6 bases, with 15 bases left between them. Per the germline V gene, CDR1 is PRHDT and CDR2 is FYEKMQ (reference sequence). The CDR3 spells CASSLGAGSEQYF. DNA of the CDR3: TGTGCCAGCAGTCTAGGCGCGGGTAGCGAGCAGTACTTC.

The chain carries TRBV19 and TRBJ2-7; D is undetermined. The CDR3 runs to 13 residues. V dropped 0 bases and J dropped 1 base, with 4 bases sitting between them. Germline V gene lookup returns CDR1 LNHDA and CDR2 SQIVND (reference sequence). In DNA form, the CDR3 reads TGTGCCAGTAGTATAGACGTGTCCTACGAGCAGTACTTC. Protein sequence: CASSIDVSYEQYF.

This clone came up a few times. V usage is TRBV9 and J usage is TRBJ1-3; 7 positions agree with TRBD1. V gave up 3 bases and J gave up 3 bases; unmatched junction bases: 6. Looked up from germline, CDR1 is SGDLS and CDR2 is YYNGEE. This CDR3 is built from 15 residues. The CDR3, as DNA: TGTGCCAGCAGCGGCTCAGGGGGAAATGGAAACACCATATATTTT. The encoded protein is CASSGSGGNGNTIYF.

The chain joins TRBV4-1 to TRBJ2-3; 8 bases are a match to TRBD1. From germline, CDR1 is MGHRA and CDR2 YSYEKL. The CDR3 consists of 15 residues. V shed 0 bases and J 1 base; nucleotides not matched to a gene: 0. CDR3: CASSQEQGGTDTQYF. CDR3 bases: TGCGCCAGCAGCCAAGAACAGGGGGGCACAGATACGCAGTATTTT.

DNA of the CDR3: TGTGCCAGCGCATCCGGGACAGAGAACACTGAAGCTTTCTTT. Its protein product is CASASGTENTEAFF. The gene calls are TRBV9 and TRBJ1-1, with 7 bases identical to TRBD1. V lost 7 bases and J lost 1; bases outside the gene matches: 7. CDR1 and CDR2 (germline): SGDLS, YYNGEE. The CDR3 sequence is 14 residues long.

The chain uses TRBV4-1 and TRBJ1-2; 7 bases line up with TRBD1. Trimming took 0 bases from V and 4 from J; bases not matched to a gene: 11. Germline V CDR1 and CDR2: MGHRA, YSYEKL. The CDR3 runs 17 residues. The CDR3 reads CASSQEWGEGGGYGYTF. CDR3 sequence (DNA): TGCGCCAGCAGCCAAGAGTGGGGGGAAGGGGGCGGCTATGGCTACACCTTC.

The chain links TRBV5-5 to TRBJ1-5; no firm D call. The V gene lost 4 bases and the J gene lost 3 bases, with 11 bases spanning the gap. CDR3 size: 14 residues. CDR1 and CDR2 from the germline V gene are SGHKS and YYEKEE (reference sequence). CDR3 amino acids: CASSGREINQPQHF. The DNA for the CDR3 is TGTGCCAGCAGCGGACGGGAAATCAATCAGCCCCAGCATTTT.

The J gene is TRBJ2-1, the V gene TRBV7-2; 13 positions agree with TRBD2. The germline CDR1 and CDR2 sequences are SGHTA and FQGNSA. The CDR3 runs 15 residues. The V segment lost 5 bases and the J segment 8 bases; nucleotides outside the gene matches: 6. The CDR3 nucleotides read TGTGCCAGCAGCACGAGGACTAGCGGGAGCGATGAGCAGTTCTTC. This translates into CASSTRTSGSDEQFF. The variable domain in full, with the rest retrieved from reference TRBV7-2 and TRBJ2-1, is GAGVSQSPSNKVTEKGKDVELRCDPISGHTALYWYRQSLGQGLEFLIYFQGNSAPDKSGLPSDRFSAERTGGSVSTLTIQRTQQEDSAVYLCASSTRTSGSDEQFFGPGTRLTVL.

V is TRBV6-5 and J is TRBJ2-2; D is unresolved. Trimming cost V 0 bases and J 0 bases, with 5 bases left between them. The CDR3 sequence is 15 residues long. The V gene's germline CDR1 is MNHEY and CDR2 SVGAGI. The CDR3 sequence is CASSYSPANTGELFF. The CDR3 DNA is TGTGCCAGCAGTTACTCCCCCGCGAACACCGGGGAGCTGTTTTTT.

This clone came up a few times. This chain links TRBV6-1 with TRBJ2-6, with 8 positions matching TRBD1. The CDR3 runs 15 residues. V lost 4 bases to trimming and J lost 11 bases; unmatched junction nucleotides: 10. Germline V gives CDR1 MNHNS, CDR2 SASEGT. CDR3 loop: CASSGWGQAIHVLTF. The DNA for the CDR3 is TGTGCCAGCAGTGGATGGGGACAGGCGATCCACGTCCTGACTTTC.

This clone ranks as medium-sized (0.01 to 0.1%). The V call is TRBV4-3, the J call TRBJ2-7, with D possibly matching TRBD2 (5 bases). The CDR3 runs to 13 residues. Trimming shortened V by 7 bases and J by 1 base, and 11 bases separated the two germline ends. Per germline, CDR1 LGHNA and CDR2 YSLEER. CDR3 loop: CASTKTSSYEQYF. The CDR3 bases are TGCGCCAGCACCAAAACTAGTTCCTACGAGCAGTACTTC.

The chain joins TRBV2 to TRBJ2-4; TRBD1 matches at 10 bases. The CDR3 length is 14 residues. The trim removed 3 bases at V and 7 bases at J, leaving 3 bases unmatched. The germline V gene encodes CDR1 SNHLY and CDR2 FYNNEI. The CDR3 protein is CASSDPGQGNIQYF. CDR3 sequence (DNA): TGTGCCAGCAGTGACCCGGGACAGGGGAACATTCAGTACTTC.

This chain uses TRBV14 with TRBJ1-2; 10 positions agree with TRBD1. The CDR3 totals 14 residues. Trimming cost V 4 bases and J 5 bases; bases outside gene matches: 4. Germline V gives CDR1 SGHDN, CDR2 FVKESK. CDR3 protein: CASSRPGQGYGYTF. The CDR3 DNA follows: TGTGCCAGCAGCCGACCGGGACAGGGGTATGGCTACACCTTC.

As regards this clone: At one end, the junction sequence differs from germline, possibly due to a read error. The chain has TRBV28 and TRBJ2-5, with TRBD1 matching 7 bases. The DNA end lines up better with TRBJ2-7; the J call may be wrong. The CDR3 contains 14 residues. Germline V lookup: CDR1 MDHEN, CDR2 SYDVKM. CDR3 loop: CASSLSTGFYEQYF. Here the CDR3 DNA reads TGTGCCAGCAGCTTATCGACAGGGTTCTACGAGCAGTACTTC.

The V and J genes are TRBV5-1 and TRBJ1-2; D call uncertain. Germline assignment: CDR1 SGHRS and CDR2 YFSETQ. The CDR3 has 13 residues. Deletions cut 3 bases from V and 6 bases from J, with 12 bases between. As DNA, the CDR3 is TGCGCCAGCAGCTCCGCCTGGGAGGATGGCTACACCTTC. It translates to CASSSAWEDGYTF. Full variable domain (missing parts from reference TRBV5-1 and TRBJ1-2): KAGVTQTPRYLIKTRGQQVTLSCSPISGHRSVSWYQQTPGQGLQFLFEYFSETQRNKGNFPGRFSGRQFSNSRSEMNVSTLELGDSALYLCASSSAWEDGYTFGSGTRLTVV.

Here the CDR3 reads CASRLARGPRANEQFF. As DNA, the CDR3 is TGTGCCAGCCGACTAGCGAGAGGGCCCCGGGCAAATGAGCAGTTCTTC. The chain recombines TRBV28 with TRBJ2-1; 8 bases match TRBD2. The V gene end was trimmed by 8 bases and the J gene end by 7 bases; junction bases not matched to a gene: 16. The V gene's germline CDR1 is MDHEN and CDR2 SYDVKM. The CDR3 extends over 16 amino acids.

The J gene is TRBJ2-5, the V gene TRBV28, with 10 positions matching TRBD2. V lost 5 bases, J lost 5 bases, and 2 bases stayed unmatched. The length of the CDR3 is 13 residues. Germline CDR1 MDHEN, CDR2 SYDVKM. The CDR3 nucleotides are TGTGCCAGCAGTCCTAGCGGGAGCGAGACCCAGTACTTC. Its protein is CASSPSGSETQYF.